This T cell receptor beta chain is drawn from a study of metastatic and nonmetastatic thyroid tumors (dated by TCRdb to between 2020 and 2021). With respect to the entire study: Repertoires were compared across peripheral blood and tumor or nodule tissue samples from malignant and benign thyroid patients.

Library construction relied on PCR. The run used an Illumina HiSeq 4000. High-throughput sequencing was used to profile the TCR beta-chain CDR3 region of each patient. Regarding the original processing steps: A classifier to discriminate distant-metastatic papillary thyroid cancer patients was built from CDR3 differences across clinicopathological groups. The Shannon index was used to assess repertoire diversity, and the Morisita-Horn index was used to assess tumor-blood repertoire similarity. TCRdb reprocessing: public reads trimmed at Q25 with fastp, clones called with MiXCR, in-frame beta chains kept. TCRdb's processing, not the study's, gives the V and J calls here. This sample has approximately 35,000 clones in its table, and approximately 40% of those were observed once. The ten most abundant clones make up 22% of the sample. Concerning this clone: Its antigen is not yet known. Base quality data are lacking; no much larger clone is found one base away.

None of the patients had been given any treatment before thyroid surgery. Patient clinical samples collected from about 2011 to 2018 were retrospectively analysed using T-cell receptor beta sequencing. What the work shows at the level of the full study, not this receptor alone: In both blood and tumor samples, TCR beta diversity was reported to be significantly higher in malignant tumors than in benign nodules.

Unmatched junction bases come to 1, with V trimmed by 0 bases and J by 6 bases. The CDR3 numbers 14 residues from cysteine through phenylalanine. Only the CDR3 portion is preserved as DNA: 42 bases, with reading frame beginning at the first base. CDR1 and CDR2 are read off the germline V gene (reference sequence) as LGHDT and YNNKEL. This TCR came from a female donor with papillary thyroid cancer or a benign thyroid nodule (not recorded which). Some clones in this sample may be carry-over from other donors' samples. The chain links TRBV3-1 with TRBJ2-1, with 8 bases aligning to TRBD2. Sequences were obtained from tumor tissue. The nucleotides are TGTGCCAGCAGCCAAGAGGGGACTAGCAATGAGCAGTTCTTC. It specifies CASSQEGTSNEQFF.